This is a list of T cell receptor beta chains from one sample in a study of Ad26.COV2.S vaccination and SARS-CoV-2 variants. Profiled with immunoSEQ multiplex PCR; TCRdb holds only in-frame clones, not every one. The table lists around 320,000 clones, just over 85% of them singletons, with less than 2% in the top ten. The sample here was peripheral blood, taken in a trial of Ad26.COV2.S vaccine versus placebo. The origin of the receptors is a person between 18 and 60 years old who received the Ad26.COV2.S COVID-19 vaccine or a placebo. The CDR3 runs from the conserved cysteine through the conserved F or W. A D gene is named only where the DNA matches it firmly. The size of a clone is reported for some rows only, either as once, few or many, or as a class for expanded clones.

d_call j_call clone_size v_call cdr3_aa cdr3_nt
. TRBJ2-5 . TRBV6-5 CASRGAGETQYF TGTGCCAGCAGAGGGGCTGGGGAGACCCAGTACTTC
. TRBJ1-5 . TRBV9 CASSFGLTNQPQHF TGTGCCAGCAGCTTCGGACTGACCAATCAGCCCCAGCATTTT
TRBD1 TRBJ1-1 . TRBV4-1 CASSHRVTGDRGTEAFF TGCGCCAGCAGCCATCGCGTGACAGGGGATAGGGGCACTGAAGCTTTCTTT
. TRBJ1-1 . TRBV12-3/TRBV12-4 CASSFGDEAFF TGTGCCAGCAGTTTCGGAGATGAAGCTTTCTTT
. TRBJ1-2 . TRBV5-5 CASSSPHPPYTF TGTGCCAGCAGCTCTCCCCATCCACCCTACACCTTC
. TRBJ1-1 once TRBV7-6 CASSWREHGPQGTEAFF TGTGCCAGCAGCTGGCGCGAACATGGTCCCCAGGGCACTGAAGCTTTCTTT
. TRBJ1-2 . TRBV23-1 CASSQSRTADGYTF TGCGCCAGCAGTCAATCGAGGACGGCGGATGGCTACACCTTC
TRBD2 TRBJ2-7 . TRBV7-2 CASSGTSGGYEQYF TGTGCCAGCTCGGGGACTAGCGGGGGGTACGAGCAGTACTTC
TRBD1 TRBJ1-2 once TRBV5-5 CASSHQGADYGYTF TGTGCCAGCAGTCATCAGGGGGCAGACTATGGCTACACCTTC
. TRBJ1-1 few TRBV18 CASSPPNRVNTEAFF TGTGCCAGCTCACCGCCTAATCGGGTGAACACTGAAGCTTTCTTT
. TRBJ2-3 once TRBV6-2/TRBV6-3 CASSPLGIPRAPRQYF TGTGCCAGCAGTCCGCTCGGAATCCCCCGGGCCCCGAGGCAGTATTTT
. TRBJ1-1 . TRBV9 CASSVEATTEAFF TGTGCCAGCAGCGTAGAAGCCACCACTGAAGCTTTCTTT
TRBD1 TRBJ1-6 . TRBV7-2 CASSLGGGHNSPLHF TGTGCCAGCAGCTTAGGAGGGGGCCATAATTCACCCCTCCACTTT
. TRBJ1-6 . TRBV3-1/TRBV3-2 CASSQESGPLGYSYNSPLHF TGTGCCAGCAGCCAAGAGTCCGGGCCGCTTGGGTACTCCTATAATTCACCCCTCCACTTT
. TRBJ1-3 . TRBV5-1 CASSLDQGQGSGNTIYF TGCGCCAGCAGCTTGGACCAGGGGCAAGGGTCTGGAAACACCATATATTTT
. TRBJ1-1 . TRBV14 CASSQDEITEAFF TGTGCCAGCAGCCAAGATGAGATCACTGAAGCTTTCTTT
. TRBJ2-2 . TRBV3-1/TRBV3-2 CASSQDRPGKTGELFF TGTGCCAGCAGCCAAGATCGGCCAGGGAAGACCGGGGAGCTGTTTTTT
TRBD1 TRBJ2-7 . TRBV23-1 CASSLPGGRGKEDFSYEQYF TGCGCCAGCAGTCTCCCAGGGGGCAGGGGGAAAGAGGATTTTTCCTACGAGCAGTACTTC
. TRBJ2-6 . TRBV7-9 CAIRTGSLSGANVLTF TGTGCCATCAGGACGGGATCCCTCTCTGGGGCCAACGTCCTGACTTTC
TRBD1 TRBJ1-2 . TRBV13 CASSTYGTGDGYTF TGTGCCAGCAGCACCTACGGGACAGGGGATGGCTACACCTTC
. TRBJ2-7 few TRBV5-6 CASSLTASSYEQYF TGTGCCAGCAGCTTAACAGCCAGCTCCTACGAGCAGTACTTC
. TRBJ2-1 . TRBV6-2/TRBV6-3 CASSYPPGITYNEQFF TGTGCCAGCAGTTACCCCCCAGGTATCACATACAATGAGCAGTTCTTC
. TRBJ1-4 . TRBV25-1 CASSATGATNEKLFF TGTGCCAGCAGTGCAACAGGTGCAACTAATGAAAAACTGTTTTTT
TRBD2 TRBJ2-5 . TRBV9 CASSVGPSLSGGQETQYF TGTGCCAGCAGCGTAGGGCCCTCTTTAAGCGGGGGGCAAGAGACCCAGTACTTC
TRBD1 TRBJ2-7 . TRBV5-1 CASSSTGASSYEQYF TGCGCCAGCAGCTCTACAGGGGCCAGCTCCTACGAGCAGTACTTC
TRBD1 TRBJ1-4 . TRBV9 CASSATGTGGEKLFF TGTGCCAGCAGCGCGACCGGGACAGGTGGAGAAAAACTGTTTTTT
TRBD1 TRBJ1-5 . TRBV6-2/TRBV6-3 CASSPHPTGGWSNQPQHF TGTGCCAGCAGTCCACACCCGACAGGGGGCTGGAGCAATCAGCCCCAGCATTTT
TRBD1 TRBJ1-1 . TRBV10-2 CASQGTGGRNTEAFF TGCGCCAGCCAGGGGACAGGGGGAAGGAACACTGAAGCTTTCTTT
. TRBJ1-1 . TRBV3-1/TRBV3-2 CASSQDGVNTEAFF TGTGCCAGCAGCCAAGATGGGGTGAACACTGAAGCTTTCTTT
. TRBJ2-5 . TRBV7-2 CASSLAQDGGSGTQYF TGTGCCAGCAGCTTAGCGCAGGATGGAGGATCGGGGACCCAGTACTTC
. TRBJ1-1 . TRBV7-3 CASSQTGGGRVTEAFF TGTGCCAGCAGCCAAACAGGAGGGGGGCGCGTCACTGAAGCTTTCTTT
TRBD1 TRBJ1-2 once TRBV29-1 CSVSPPGQAYGYTF TGCAGCGTCTCACCACCGGGACAGGCTTATGGCTACACCTTC
. TRBJ1-1 . TRBV15 CATSRGGGLATEAFF TGTGCCACCAGCAGAGGAGGGGGACTGGCCACTGAAGCTTTCTTT